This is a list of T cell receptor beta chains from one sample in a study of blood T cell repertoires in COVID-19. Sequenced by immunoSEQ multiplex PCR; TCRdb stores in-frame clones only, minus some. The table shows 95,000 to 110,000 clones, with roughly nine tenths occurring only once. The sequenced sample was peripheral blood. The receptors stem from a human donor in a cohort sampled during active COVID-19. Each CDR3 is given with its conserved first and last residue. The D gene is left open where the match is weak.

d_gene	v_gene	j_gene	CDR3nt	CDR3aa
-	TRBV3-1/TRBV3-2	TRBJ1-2	TGTGCCAGCAGCCAAAGGAGTGCTGGGGGGGCGGAAGGCTACACCTTC	CASSQRSAGGAEGYTF
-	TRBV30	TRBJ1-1	TGTGCCTGGAGTCCTATAGCGTTGGGCGAAGCTTTCTTT	CAWSPIALGEAFF
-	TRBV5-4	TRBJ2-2	TGTGCCAGCAGCGTGCACGGCACCGGGGAGCTGTTTTTT	CASSVHGTGELFF
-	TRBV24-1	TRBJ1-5	TGTGCCACCAGTCGGGGGAACAATCAGCCCCAGCATTTT	CATSRGNNQPQHF
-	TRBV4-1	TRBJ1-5	TGCGCCAGCAGCCAAGTCATCGCGGACTCTTATCAGCCCCAGCATTTT	CASSQVIADSYQPQHF
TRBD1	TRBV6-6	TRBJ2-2	TGTGCCAGCAGTCGACACGGGGGACAGGGGAACACCGGGGAGCTGTTTTTT	CASSRHGGQGNTGELFF
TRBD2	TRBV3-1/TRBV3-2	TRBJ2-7	TGTGCCAGCAGCCAAGTAGCGGGGCCGACCTACGAGCAGTACTTC	CASSQVAGPTYEQYF
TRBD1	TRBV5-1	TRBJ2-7	TGCGCCAGCAGCCTAGGGACAGGGGACTTCTACGAGCAGTACTTC	CASSLGTGDFYEQYF
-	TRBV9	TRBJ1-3	TGTGCCAGCAGCCAGACAGGTTCTGGAAACACCATATATTTT	CASSQTGSGNTIYF
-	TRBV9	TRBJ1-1	TGTGCCAGCAGCGTAGCTGCAGGGCACACTGAAGCTTTCTTT	CASSVAAGHTEAFF
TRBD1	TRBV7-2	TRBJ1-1	TGTGCCAGCAGCCCACAACAGGGGGCGAGGACTGAAGCTTTCTTT	CASSPQQGARTEAFF
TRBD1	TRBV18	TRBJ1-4	TGTGCCAGCTCACTTCGGGGGACAGGCGAAAAACTGTTTTTT	CASSLRGTGEKLFF
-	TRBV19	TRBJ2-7	TGTGCCAGTAGTATATCCGGGACACATTACGAGCAGTACTTC	CASSISGTHYEQYF
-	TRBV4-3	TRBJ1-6	TGCGCCAGCAGCCAAGGTATTGGGGGCGCGTCAAATTCACCCCTCCACTTT	CASSQGIGGASNSPLHF
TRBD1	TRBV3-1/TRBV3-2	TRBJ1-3	TGTGCCAGCAGCCAAGAGAGGGACAGGCCCATATATTTT	CASSQERDRPIYF
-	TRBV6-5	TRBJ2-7	TGTGCCAGCAGGGTTCAGGGGTTCGAGCAGTACTTC	CASRVQGFEQYF
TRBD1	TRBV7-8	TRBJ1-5	TGTGCCAGCAGCTCTCACCCCGGGACAGCGAATCAGCCCCAGCATTTT	CASSSHPGTANQPQHF